The 23 T cell receptor beta chains below all came from one sample that was sequenced in a study of OX40 agonist ivuxolimab in advanced cancers. Here immunoSEQ multiplex PCR was the method, and the copy in TCRdb shows in-frame clones only, minus some. The profile shows some 10,000 clones, 70% to 90% of them singletons. Source: CD4+ or CD8+ T cells sorted from blood, taken in a trial of the OX40 agonist ivuxolimab. Receptors were obtained from an adult with an advanced solid tumor such as melanoma, head and neck, liver or kidney cancer.

The CDR3: CASSTISSTEAFF. As DNA, the CDR3 is TGTGCCAGCAGCACCATTTCGTCCACTGAAGCTTTCTTT. The V and J genes are TRBV9 and TRBJ1-1; unclear D gene. This CDR3 comprises 13 residues. The V gene's germline CDR1 is SGDLS and CDR2 YYNGEE. Trimming cost V 4 bases and J 4 bases, with 11 bases left between them.

This clone turned up a few times. The gene calls are TRBV9 and TRBJ2-7; TRBD1 matches at 7 bases. V lost 0 bases and J lost 3; bases outside the gene matches: 3. This CDR3 comprises 14 residues. The germline gives CDR1 SGDLS, CDR2 YYNGEE. CDR3 DNA sequence: TGTGCCAGCAGCGTAGGACAGGGCAACTACGAGCAGTACTTC. This translates into CASSVGQGNYEQYF.

V gene TRBV19 combines with J gene TRBJ2-3, with D tentatively TRBD1 (6 bases). This CDR3 comprises 14 residues. The V gene lost 5 bases and the J gene lost 3 bases, with 12 bases spanning the gap. Germline values: CDR1 LNHDA, CDR2 SQIVND (reference sequence). The DNA of the CDR3 is TGTGCCAGTAGTGGGGCAGGGGAAACAGATACGCAGTATTTT. This translates into CASSGAGETDTQYF. The full variable domain, rest sourced from reference TRBV19 and TRBJ2-3, is DGGITQSPKYLFRKEGQNVTLSCEQNLNHDAMYWYRQDPGQGLRLIYYSQIVNDFQKGDIAEGYSVSREKKESFPLTVTSAQKNPTAFYLCASSGAGETDTQYFGPGTRLTVL.

This rearrangement joins TRBV27 to TRBJ2-7, with 12 bases lining up with TRBD2. Germline V CDR1 and CDR2: MNHEY, SMNVEV (reference sequence). V lost 2 bases, J lost 6 bases, and 8 bases stayed unmatched. The CDR3 sequence is 16 residues long. CDR3 sequence reads: CASSLVLAGGPGEQYF. Here the CDR3 DNA reads TGTGCCAGCAGTTTAGTGCTAGCGGGGGGGCCGGGCGAGCAGTACTTC.

In nucleotides, the CDR3 is TGTGCCAGCATCCAAGAGACCCAGTACTTC. Protein product: CASIQETQYF. The chain combines TRBV6-1 with TRBJ2-5, with D unresolved. CDR3 size: 10 residues. V was shortened by 7 bases and J by 1 base, with 1 base between the two germline ends. The germline CDR1 and CDR2 sequences are MNHNS and SASEGT.

This chain joins TRBV4-1 and TRBJ1-5; maybe TRBD1 (5 bases). Germline CDR1 reads MGHRA; CDR2 reads YSYEKL. This CDR3 spans 13 amino acids. Trimming shortened V by 5 bases and J by 5 bases, and 10 bases separated the two germline ends. The CDR3 region is CASSYDSYQPQHF. The CDR3 DNA reads TGCGCCAGCAGCTACGACAGCTATCAGCCCCAGCATTTT.

The chain has TRBV7-6 and TRBJ2-3; TRBD2 matches at 8 bases. Germline values: CDR1 SGHVS, CDR2 FNYEAQ. The CDR3 contains 15 residues. V shed 1 base and J 2 bases; nucleotides not matched to a gene: 2. CDR3 protein: CASSLGLANTDTQYF. CDR3 in DNA: TGTGCCAGCAGCTTAGGACTAGCGAACACAGATACGCAGTATTTT. Based on the CDR3 plus reference TRBV7-6 and TRBJ2-3, the full variable domain is GAGVSQSPRYKVTKRGQDVALRCDPISGHVSLYWYRQALGQGPEFLTYFNYEAQQDKSGLPNDRFSAERPEGSISTLTIQRTEQRDSAMYRCASSLGLANTDTQYFGPGTRLTVL.

The chain couples TRBV5-4 to TRBJ2-7; 11 nucleotides align to TRBD1. The germline CDR1 and CDR2 sequences are SGHNT and YYREEE (reference sequence). J was trimmed by 6 bases and V by 0 bases; bases with no gene match: 2. The CDR3 runs to 14 residues. This CDR3 is CASSLGTGGGEQYF. Here the CDR3 DNA reads TGTGCCAGCAGCTTGGGGACAGGGGGCGGCGAGCAGTACTTC.

The chain uses TRBV11-1 and TRBJ2-1, with D perhaps matching TRBD1 (5 bases). CDR3 length: 14 residues. V lost 4 bases and J 9 bases, leaving 16 bases between the germline ends. Germline values: CDR1 SGHAT, CDR2 FQDESV (reference sequence). CDR3 in amino acids: CASSWGKGIGEQFF. CDR3 sequence (DNA): TGTGCCAGCAGCTGGGGCAAGGGGATAGGTGAGCAGTTCTTC.

The chain couples TRBV5-1 to TRBJ1-1; weak D call: TRBD1 (6 bases). Deletions cut 3 bases from V and 1 base from J, with 16 bases between. CDR3 size: 16 residues. In germline, CDR1 is SGHRS, CDR2 YFSETQ. CDR3 coding DNA: TGCGCCAGCAGCTGGACAGCCTCGAATGCGAACACTGAAGCTTTCTTT. Its protein is CASSWTASNANTEAFF.

The chain uses TRBV7-9 and TRBJ1-4, with D unclear. Trimming pared 5 bases from V and 0 bases from J, leaving 13 bases between. The CDR3 sequence is 16 residues long. Germline V gene sequence: CDR1 SEHNR, CDR2 FQNEAQ (reference sequence). Here the CDR3 DNA reads TGTGCCAGCAGCCAAATCAACTGGGCAACTAATGAAAAACTGTTTTTT. The encoded protein is CASSQINWATNEKLFF.

The V gene is TRBV7-6, the J gene TRBJ2-2; D ambiguous. V was cut by 3 bases and J by 5 bases, with 10 bases left in between. Per the germline V gene, CDR1 is SGHVS and CDR2 is FNYEAQ. This CDR3 comprises 14 residues. CDR3 DNA: TGTGCCAGCAGCTTGGAAGGGCGAACCGGGGAGCTGTTTTTT. Its translation: CASSLEGRTGELFF.

The rearrangement links TRBV28 to TRBJ2-1; TRBD2 is a possible D gene (7 bases). CDR1 and CDR2 (germline): MDHEN, SYDVKM. The ends were cut back, 5 bases at V and 12 bases at J, with 23 bases in the middle. This CDR3 spans 15 amino acids. CDR3 coding DNA: TGTGCCAGCAGTGGGGGGGCCCGTCGGCCCATCGGGCAGTTCTTC. Encoded protein: CASSGGARRPIGQFF.

CDR3 residues: CASSEQGVITDTQYF. DNA for the CDR3: TGTGCCAGCAGCGAACAGGGTGTCATAACGGATACGCAGTATTTT. The gene calls are TRBV9 and TRBJ2-3; D is perhaps TRBD1 (6 bases). Germline loops: CDR1 SGDLS, CDR2 YYNGEE. V lost 3 bases and J lost 6, with 17 bases in between. This CDR3 has 15 residues. Full variable domain (rest looked up from reference TRBV9 and TRBJ2-3): DSGVTQTPKHLITATGQRVTLRCSPRSGDLSVYWYQQSLDQGLQFLIQYYNGEERAKGNILERFSAQQFPDLHSELNLSSLELGDSALYFCASSEQGVITDTQYFGPGTRLTVL.

The rearrangement joins TRBV11-2 to TRBJ1-4, with D uncertain. V lost 1 base, J lost 4 bases, and 7 bases lay in between. CDR1 is SGHAT and CDR2 is FQNNGV in the germline V gene. There are 14 residues in the CDR3. The CDR3 region has the DNA TGTGCCAGCAGCTTAGGCCAGTATAATGAAAAACTGTTTTTT. Amino acid sequence: CASSLGQYNEKLFF.

The rearrangement links TRBV7-9 to TRBJ1-1; 9 nucleotides line up with TRBD1. The CDR3 is 14 residues long. Per germline, CDR1 SEHNR and CDR2 FQNEAQ (reference sequence). J gave up 3 bases and V 5 bases, and 4 bases lay outside the gene matches. In DNA form, the CDR3 reads TGTGCCAGCAGCCGAGGACAGGGGCACACTGAAGCTTTCTTT. Translating gives CASSRGQGHTEAFF.

V usage is TRBV27 and J usage is TRBJ2-1, with D unresolved. The CDR3 covers 15 residues. Deletions cut 5 bases from V and 2 bases from J, with 13 bases between. Germline assignment: CDR1 MNHEY and CDR2 SMNVEV (reference sequence). The CDR3 DNA follows: TGTGCCAGCAGTCTGGATGTCGGTCCCTACAATGAGCAGTTCTTC. It codes for CASSLDVGPYNEQFF.

The table lists this clone with a few counts. The J gene is TRBJ2-1, the V gene TRBV27; tentatively, D is TRBD1 or TRBD2 (5 bases each). The germline CDR1 and CDR2 sequences are MNHEY and SMNVEV (reference sequence). CDR3 length: 14 amino acids. Trimming took off 6 bases at V and 4 bases at J, with 13 bases between the two ends. CDR3 in amino acids: CASRTRGQYNEQFF. CDR3 bases: TGTGCCAGCAGAACCCGGGGCCAGTACAATGAGCAGTTCTTC.

Only one count was recorded for this clone. The V and J genes are TRBV5-6 and TRBJ1-2; no reliable D call. The CDR3 spans 11 residues. From germline, CDR1 is SGHDT and CDR2 YYEEEE. V was shortened by 4 bases and J by 8 bases, with 9 bases between the two germline ends. CDR3 sequence (DNA): TGTGCCAGCAGCGGAGACGGGGGCTACACCTTC. It translates to CASSGDGGYTF.

V is TRBV27 and J is TRBJ2-7, with 7 bases that match TRBD1. This CDR3 contains 13 residues. Looked up from germline, CDR1 is MNHEY and CDR2 is SMNVEV (reference sequence). V was clipped by 0 bases and J by 5 bases; unmatched bases: 1. DNA of the CDR3: TGTGCCAGCAGTTTATCCACAGGGGACGAGCAGTACTTC. Translation: CASSLSTGDEQYF.

The chain joins TRBV9 to TRBJ2-2; D possibly corresponds to TRBD2 (7 bases). In germline, CDR1 is SGDLS, CDR2 YYNGEE. CDR3 size: 16 residues. Deletions cut 0 bases from V and 3 bases from J, with 12 bases between. This chain's CDR3 is CASSVGGGKHTGELFF. In DNA form, the CDR3 reads TGTGCCAGCAGCGTAGGCGGGGGCAAGCACACCGGGGAGCTGTTTTTT.

The rearrangement joins TRBV7-9 to TRBJ2-2; D might be TRBD1 (6 bases). Germline assignment: CDR1 SEHNR and CDR2 FQNEAQ (reference sequence). This CDR3 has 16 amino acids. Trimming removed 3 bases from V and 7 bases from J, with 18 bases in between. The CDR3 protein is CASSFRGRGSNGELFF. Written as DNA, the CDR3 is TGTGCCAGCAGCTTTAGGGGGAGAGGGTCGAACGGGGAGCTGTTTTTT. Based on the CDR3 plus reference TRBV7-9 and TRBJ2-2, the full variable domain is DTGVSQNPRHKITKRGQNVTFRCDPISEHNRLYWYRQTLGQGPEFLTYFQNEAQLEKSRLLSDRFSAERPKGSFSTLEIQRTEQGDSAMYLCASSFRGRGSNGELFFGEGSRLTVL.

This sequence joins TRBV5-4 and TRBJ2-2; no reliable D call. The CDR3 spans 13 residues. Trimming removed 5 bases at V and 0 bases at J, with 5 bases between. Germline CDR1 is SGHNT and CDR2 is YYREEE (reference sequence). DNA for the CDR3: TGTGCCAGCAGGGAGTCGAACACCGGGGAGCTGTTTTTT. This sequence encodes CASRESNTGELFF.